The 22 T cell receptor beta chains given below trace back to one sample, sequenced in a study of blood T cells in healthy people across ages. A J-beta primer mix and a sample-barcoded 5' primer were used in a second PCR of about 7 to 12 cycles. TCRdb re-derived calls from the 5' RACE reads in MiXCR, one entry per CDR3 protein. The data hold some 800,000 distinct CDR3 sequences, with 25% observed a single time. The same specimen was also included in a second study, on T cells of mothers and their children.

Sequenced material: blood. The receptors originated from a boy younger than 18 in good health.

In its sample, this clonotype was seen a few times. The rearrangement links TRBV11-2 to TRBJ2-7; no definite D call. Per the germline V gene, CDR1 is SGHAT and CDR2 is FQNNGV. V was pared by 1 base and J by 2 bases, with 9 bases between. CDR3 length equals 14 residues. As DNA, the CDR3 is TGTGCCAGCAGCTTAGGTAGGCCAACCTACGAGCAGTACTTC. Residues: CASSLGRPTYEQYF.

V is TRBV19 and J is TRBJ2-3; D is possibly TRBD1 (6 bases). The CDR3 loop spans 14 amino acids. Germline V gives CDR1 LNHDA, CDR2 SQIVND (reference sequence). The V and J ends lost 11 bases and 5 bases respectively, with 20 bases between them. The CDR3 DNA sequence: TGTGCCGCAAGGGGAACAGGGTTCCAAGATACGCAGTATTTT. The encoded protein is CAARGTGFQDTQYF.

This clonotype was counted only a few times. V usage is TRBV29-1 and J usage is TRBJ2-1; D may be TRBD1 (6 bases). The CDR3 loop spans 15 amino acids. The germline V gene encodes CDR1 SQVTM and CDR2 ANQGSEA. The V end was cut by 4 bases, the J end by 4 bases, with 17 bases between. The CDR3 region has the DNA TGCAGCGTTGTACCTTCAGGGGCCCCGTACAATGAGCAGTTCTTC. Its protein is CSVVPSGAPYNEQFF.

This clonotype has a handful of counts. The rearrangement links TRBV10-3 to TRBJ2-1; no clear D. Between the trimmed V and J ends, which lost 3 bases and 3 bases, there was a span of 9 bases. The CDR3 runs 14 residues. Germline values: CDR1 ENHRY, CDR2 SYGVKD. For the CDR3, the DNA is TGTGCCATCAGTGACGGAACTTACTACAATGAGCAGTTCTTC. Protein product: CAISDGTYYNEQFF.

Worth noting for this clonotype: The junction differs from germline at one of its ends, possibly a read error. The chain couples TRBV7-9 to TRBJ1-4; D call uncertain. CDR3 length equals 14 residues. CDR1 is SEHNR, CDR2 FQNEAQ, per germline (reference sequence). The CDR3 loop is CASSSGVTTEKLFF. For the CDR3, the DNA is TGTGCCAGCAGCTCTGGGGTGACTACTGAAAAACTGTTTTTT.

This rearrangement joins TRBV7-9 to TRBJ2-3; D uncertain. The germline CDR1 and CDR2 sequences are SEHNR and FQNEAQ (reference sequence). The CDR3 contains 13 residues. Trimming removed 5 bases from V and 10 bases from J, with 16 bases in between. Written as DNA, the CDR3 is TGTGCCAGCAGCGCAATCCTGGGGTCCCCGCAGTATTTT. Translated, it gives CASSAILGSPQYF.

The chain combines TRBV6-5 with TRBJ2-3, with 13 positions matching TRBD2. With 5 bases clipped from V and 0 bases from J, the junction kept 14 bases outside the gene matches. The CDR3 length is 20 residues. Germline CDR1 reads MNHEY; CDR2 reads SVGAGI. CDR3 in amino acids: CASSTGLAGVAALSTDTQYF. The CDR3 DNA is TGTGCCAGCAGTACTGGACTAGCGGGAGTAGCGGCTTTGAGCACAGATACGCAGTATTTT.

V usage is TRBV27 and J usage is TRBJ2-7; 11 nucleotides agree with TRBD2. This CDR3 region has 14 residues. Germline assignment: CDR1 MNHEY and CDR2 SMNVEV (reference sequence). V lost 6 bases, J lost 7 bases, and 8 bases stayed unmatched. CDR3 loop: CASSAGTSGREQYF. For the CDR3, the DNA is TGTGCCAGCAGCGCCGGGACTAGCGGAAGGGAGCAGTACTTC.

Only a few counts were recorded for this clonotype. The chain links TRBV29-1 to TRBJ2-7; D is possibly TRBD2 (7 bases). Germline V gives CDR1 SQVTM, CDR2 ANQGSEA. CDR3 length: 12 residues. V lost 4 bases and J 5 bases, leaving 12 bases between the germline ends. Here the CDR3 DNA reads TGCAGCGTTGTCGGGGGGCCGAACGAGCAGTACTTC. This sequence encodes CSVVGGPNEQYF.

This clonotype was counted a few times. J is TRBJ1-6 and V is TRBV20-1; 7 bases map to TRBD1. CDR3 size: 15 residues. Germline trimming cut 8 bases from V and 0 bases from J; bases unmatched to any gene: 7. Germline lookup yields CDR1 DFQATT and CDR2 SNEGSKA (reference sequence). The CDR3 bases are TGCAGTCCAGGGACAGAGAGCTCCTATAATTCACCCCTCCACTTT. Translated: CSPGTESSYNSPLHF.

This clonotype turned up a few times. The chain employs TRBV4-3 and TRBJ1-6, with a tentative D call TRBD1 (5 bases). Germline-derived CDR1 and CDR2 are LGHNA and YSLEER. Trimming left V 1 base short and J 10 bases short, with 14 bases between. The CDR3 is 15 amino acids. Here the CDR3 DNA reads TGCGCCAGCAGCCAAGGTTCAACCTGGGGCTCACCCCTCCACTTT. It translates to CASSQGSTWGSPLHF.

This clonotype was observed a few times. This sequence joins TRBV6-2 or TRBV6-3 and TRBJ1-1, with a weak D call TRBD1 (6 bases). This CDR3 is 16 amino acids long. V shed 4 bases and J shed 0 bases, with 15 bases lying between them. In germline, CDR1 is MNHEY, CDR2 SVGEGT. CDR3 in amino acids: CASSSPTGRMNTEAFF. CDR3 nucleotides: TGTGCCAGCAGTTCCCCGACAGGCCGTATGAACACTGAAGCTTTCTTT.

The chain couples TRBV5-1 to TRBJ2-1; D may match TRBD1 or TRBD2 (6 bases each). The J call could be wrong; TRBJ2-7 is a better fit for the DNA end. The CDR3 consists of 14 residues. From germline, CDR1 is SGHRS and CDR2 YFSETQ. CDR3 loop: CASSLEGGPHEQYF. As DNA, the CDR3 is TGCGCCAGCAGCTTGGAGGGGGGCCCCCACGAGCAGTACTTC.

The sample holds a few counts of this clonotype. This chain joins TRBV24-1 and TRBJ2-3; 7 bases are shared with TRBD2. The CDR3 length is 15 residues. V lost 9 bases and J lost 4; bases outside the gene matches: 12. The germline gives CDR1 KGHDR, CDR2 SFDVKD. For the CDR3, the DNA is TGTGCCACCGAGCTGGCGGGGGAAGAACCAGATACGCAGTATTTT. This translates into CATELAGEEPDTQYF.

The V gene is TRBV28, the J gene TRBJ1-1, with D tentatively TRBD1 (6 bases). The CDR3 covers 16 residues. V was trimmed by 4 bases and J by 0 bases, leaving 15 bases between them. Per germline, CDR1 MDHEN and CDR2 SYDVKM. CDR3 sequence (DNA): TGTGCCAGCAGTTCATACGGACAGCTGATGAACACTGAAGCTTTCTTT. As protein: CASSSYGQLMNTEAFF.

The gene calls are TRBV2 and TRBJ2-4; the match to TRBD1 covers 7 bases. Germline CDR1 SNHLY, CDR2 FYNNEI. The CDR3 covers 15 residues. The V segment lost 6 bases and the J segment 6 bases; nucleotides outside the gene matches: 11. This chain's CDR3 is CASRIQTNRGNIQYF. The CDR3 region has the DNA TGTGCCAGCAGGATACAGACAAACAGGGGAAACATTCAGTACTTC.

This clonotype has more than one count but fewer than ten. The chain carries TRBV9 and TRBJ2-3; TRBD2 aligns across 9 bases. The CDR3 is 16 amino acids. The ends lost 0 bases at V and 5 bases at J; junction bases unmatched: 7. Germline assignment: CDR1 SGDLS and CDR2 YYNGEE. The DNA of the CDR3 is TGTGCCAGCAGCGTAGCAGTAGCGGGAGTAGGAGATACGCAGTATTTT. As protein: CASSVAVAGVGDTQYF.

There are many counts of this clonotype. V gene TRBV7-9 combines with J gene TRBJ2-5; 7 bases are shared with TRBD2. Germline V gene lookup returns CDR1 SEHNR and CDR2 FQNEAQ (reference sequence). Germline trimming cut 1 base from V and 4 bases from J; bases unmatched to any gene: 3. The CDR3 consists of 14 residues. DNA for the CDR3: TGTGCCAGCAGCTTAGTAGCTAGCGGAGAGACCCAGTACTTC. This encodes CASSLVASGETQYF.

There are a few counts of this clonotype. CDR3 in amino acids: CATSDHNTGELFF. Written as DNA, the CDR3 is TGTGCCACCAGTGACCACAACACCGGGGAGCTGTTTTTT. The chain has TRBV24-1 and TRBJ2-2, with D unresolved. CDR1 is KGHDR, CDR2 SFDVKD, per germline. The V end lost 4 bases, the J end lost 2 bases, and 4 bases lay between the germline ends. CDR3 length: 13 amino acids.

J is TRBJ1-2 and V is TRBV7-9; D call uncertain. Germline CDR1 is SEHNR and CDR2 is FQNEAQ (reference sequence). Trimming pared 5 bases from V and 6 bases from J, leaving 13 bases between. The CDR3 runs 13 residues. The CDR3 is CASSPIGLHGYTF. Here the CDR3 DNA reads TGTGCCAGCAGCCCGATCGGGCTCCATGGCTACACCTTC.

The genes are TRBV20-1 and TRBJ2-1; the D gene is possibly TRBD2 (6 bases). This CDR3 is built from 15 residues. Germline CDR1 and CDR2: DFQATT and SNEGSKA (reference sequence). V shed 0 bases and J shed 5 bases, with 14 bases lying between them. The CDR3 region is CSARDLRTTHNEQFF. The CDR3 DNA reads as TGCAGTGCTAGAGATCTGAGGACTACCCACAATGAGCAGTTCTTC.

CDR3 sequence: CASSQVGTSPLVAYF. The CDR3 DNA reads TGCGCCAGCAGCCAAGTGGGCACTAGCCCGTTAGTCGCGTATTTT. The chain joins TRBV4-1 to TRBJ2-3; a possible D gene is TRBD2 (6 bases). The CDR3 has 15 residues. Germline CDR1 and CDR2: MGHRA and YSYEKL. V lost 1 base and J 14 bases, leaving 22 bases between the germline ends.